These 32 T cell receptor beta chains originate from one sample sequenced in a study of shared clonotypes between healthy human individuals. Method: immunoSEQ multiplex PCR; TCRdb's copy keeps in-frame clones and lacks some. The data show a few million clones, approximately 95% seen once. The sample was naive CD4+ T cells from PBMCs. Subset indicated: CD45RA+ positively selected. The origin of the receptors is a man aged 18 to 30 in good health. Some clones in this sample may be carry-over from other donors' samples.

Written as DNA, the CDR3 is TGCGCCAGCAGCTTGTTACAGGGACCGTATGGCTACACCTTC. It codes for CASSLLQGPYGYTF. The chain has TRBV5-1 and TRBJ1-2; D might be TRBD1 (6 bases). The CDR3 is 14 residues long. Germline V gene sequence: CDR1 SGHRS, CDR2 YFSETQ. V lost 1 base, J lost 5 bases, and 12 bases lay in between.

The chain recombines TRBV2 with TRBJ2-1, with 10 bases identical to TRBD2. Germline CDR1 SNHLY, CDR2 FYNNEI. After removal of 10 bases from V and 7 bases from J, the junction contained 13 bases not matched to a gene. The CDR3 is made up of 15 amino acids. CDR3 DNA sequence: TGTGCCACCGAGGTTGGAGCGGGAGGGCTTAATGAGCAGTTCTTC. As protein: CATEVGAGGLNEQFF.

This sequence joins TRBV28 and TRBJ2-7, with 12 nucleotides matching TRBD1. There are 16 residues in the CDR3. With V trimmed by 4 bases and J by 5 bases, 9 bases remained unmatched. Germline V gives CDR1 MDHEN, CDR2 SYDVKM. CDR3 amino acids: CASSYRGTGGVNEQYF. The CDR3 DNA reads as TGTGCCAGCAGTTACCGCGGGACAGGGGGCGTAAACGAGCAGTACTTC.

The gene calls are TRBV4-1 and TRBJ2-7; D perhaps matches TRBD2 (6 bases). In germline, CDR1 is MGHRA, CDR2 YSYEKL. This CDR3 region has 15 residues. Between the trimmed V and J ends, which lost 3 bases and 3 bases, there was a span of 15 bases. The CDR3 nucleotides read TGCGCCAGCAGCCACGGATTCGGCGGGATCTACGAGCAGTACTTC. It specifies CASSHGFGGIYEQYF.

The table lists this clone with a count of one. This sequence joins TRBV28 and TRBJ2-7, with TRBD2 as a possible D gene (6 bases). The V gene's germline CDR1 is MDHEN and CDR2 SYDVKM. This CDR3 is 16 amino acids long. Trimming removed 0 bases at V and 1 base at J, with 13 bases between. The CDR3 DNA reads as TGTGCCAGCAGTTTATGGGGGACTCAGTCTTCCTACGAGCAGTACTTC. As protein: CASSLWGTQSSYEQYF.

The V call is TRBV28, the J call TRBJ1-1, with D uncertain. CDR3 length equals 12 residues. The V gene's germline CDR1 is MDHEN and CDR2 SYDVKM. Trimming removed 5 bases from V and 8 bases from J, with 12 bases in between. The CDR3 nucleotides read TGTGCCAGCAGTGTAGCAAAGCAGGAAGCTTTCTTT. Its protein product is CASSVAKQEAFF.

V and J are TRBV6-5 and TRBJ2-4, with D unresolved. V was pared by 3 bases and J by 2 bases, with 8 bases between. The CDR3 runs 14 residues. The germline gives CDR1 MNHEY, CDR2 SVGAGI. The DNA for the CDR3 is TGTGCCAGCAGTTATCGGGTTTCCAAAAACATTCAGTACTTC. Its translation is CASSYRVSKNIQYF.

The chain couples TRBV29-1 to TRBJ2-5, with 8 bases fitting TRBD1. This CDR3 is 15 amino acids long. The V and J ends lost 3 bases and 2 bases, in that order; junction bases with no gene match: 8. Germline V gene lookup returns CDR1 SQVTM and CDR2 ANQGSEA. CDR3 protein: CSVDPPTGAQETQYF. Here the CDR3 DNA reads TGCAGCGTTGATCCGCCGACAGGGGCACAAGAGACCCAGTACTTC.

CDR3 in amino acids: CASSYRTGPGYTF. CDR3 in DNA: TGTGCCAGCAGCTATAGGACAGGGCCCGGCTACACCTTC. The chain couples TRBV7-2 to TRBJ1-2; TRBD1 matches at 8 bases. Per germline, CDR1 SGHTA and CDR2 FQGNSA. V was pared by 4 bases and J by 8 bases, with 6 bases of the junction left unmatched. The CDR3 runs 13 residues.

V usage is TRBV29-1 and J usage is TRBJ2-2; D is perhaps TRBD1 (5 bases). The germline CDR1 and CDR2 sequences are SQVTM and ANQGSEA. V shed 4 bases and J shed 0 bases, with 12 bases lying between them. The CDR3 runs 15 residues. This CDR3 is CSVVVGASNTGELFF. DNA of the CDR3: TGCAGCGTTGTAGTTGGGGCGTCGAACACCGGGGAGCTGTTTTTT.

The V and J genes are TRBV7-6 and TRBJ2-7, with 8 bases fitting TRBD2. This CDR3 has 15 residues. Unmatched junction bases numbered 12, after V lost 5 bases and J lost 6 bases. The germline CDR1 and CDR2 sequences are SGHVS and FNYEAQ. As DNA, the CDR3 is TGTGCCAGCAGCCCTATAGGGGCGGGGGGCGGCGAGCAGTACTTC. The encoded protein is CASSPIGAGGGEQYF.

This sequence joins TRBV5-1 and TRBJ2-1; D ambiguous. Deletions cut 3 bases from V and 0 bases from J, with 4 bases between. The CDR3 is 13 amino acids. Germline CDR1 is SGHRS and CDR2 is YFSETQ. The DNA of the CDR3 is TGCGCCAGCAGCTACTACTCCTACAATGAGCAGTTCTTC. It specifies CASSYYSYNEQFF.

This chain uses TRBV4-3 with TRBJ2-7; tentatively, D is TRBD2 (5 bases). Trimming stripped 0 bases from V and 5 bases from J, with 11 bases between. Looked up from germline, CDR1 is LGHNA and CDR2 is YSLEER. The CDR3 totals 14 residues. This chain's CDR3 is CASSQDWRINEQYF. DNA of the CDR3: TGCGCCAGCAGCCAAGATTGGAGGATAAACGAGCAGTACTTC.

The rearrangement uses TRBV11-2 and TRBJ2-1; 8 bases are shared with TRBD1. J was trimmed by 14 bases and V by 5 bases; bases with no gene match: 8. This CDR3 contains 12 residues. The germline gives CDR1 SGHAT, CDR2 FQNNGV. Here the CDR3 DNA reads TGTGCCAGCAGCGCGCAGACAGGGGAGAAGTTCTTC. Its translation is CASSAQTGEKFF.

In its sample, this clone was seen once. V usage is TRBV11-2 and J usage is TRBJ2-7; TRBD2 matches 9 bases. This CDR3 comprises 14 residues. V lost 10 bases and J lost 1; bases outside the gene matches: 8. The germline gives CDR1 SGHAT, CDR2 FQNNGV. CDR3 loop: CATDPREGSYEQYF. The CDR3 nucleotides read TGTGCCACGGACCCGCGGGAGGGGTCCTACGAGCAGTACTTC. The full variable domain, its missing parts supplied by reference TRBV11-2 and TRBJ2-7, is EAGVAQSPRYKIIEKRQSVAFWCNPISGHATLYWYQQILGQGPKLLIQFQNNGVVDDSQLPKDRFSAERLKGVDSTLKIQPAKLEDSAVYLCATDPREGSYEQYFGPGTRLTVT.

Here the CDR3 reads CASLHRTSGTYNEQFF. DNA of the CDR3: TGTGCCAGCCTTCACCGGACTAGCGGGACCTACAATGAGCAGTTCTTC. The chain has TRBV7-2 and TRBJ2-1; TRBD2 aligns across 12 bases. The CDR3 is 16 amino acids. Germline V gene lookup returns CDR1 SGHTA and CDR2 FQGNSA. J gave up 2 bases and V 8 bases, and 7 bases lay outside the gene matches.

The chain is built from TRBV27 and TRBJ2-2, with no clear D. Germline CDR1 MNHEY, CDR2 SMNVEV (reference sequence). The germline V and J ends were trimmed by 3 bases and 4 bases, with 12 bases remaining between them. The CDR3 has 15 residues. The CDR3 is CASSFPGVGTGELFF. The CDR3, as DNA: TGTGCCAGCAGTTTCCCCGGTGTCGGCACCGGGGAGCTGTTTTTT.

This chain connects TRBV5-4 to TRBJ2-3; a possible D gene is TRBD2 (6 bases). Germline lookup yields CDR1 SGHNT and CDR2 YYREEE (reference sequence). V was pared by 2 bases and J by 6 bases, with 16 bases between. The CDR3 covers 15 residues. CDR3 in DNA: TGTGCCAGCAGCTTCGTACCGGGAGTAGGGGATACGCAGTATTTT. Protein: CASSFVPGVGDTQYF.

This clone has just one count. V and J are TRBV19 and TRBJ1-5, with 10 bases lining up with TRBD1. The CDR3 is 17 residues long. The trim removed 3 bases at V and 7 bases at J, leaving 12 bases unmatched. CDR1 and CDR2 from the germline V gene are LNHDA and SQIVND (reference sequence). CDR3 DNA sequence: TGTGCCAGTAGTATGCCTCCGGGACAGGGGCCGCAGCAGCCCCAGCATTTT. It encodes CASSMPPGQGPQQPQHF.

This sequence joins TRBV10-3 and TRBJ2-1; D may be TRBD2 (5 bases). In germline, CDR1 is ENHRY, CDR2 SYGVKD. The CDR3 sequence is 14 residues long. V lost 4 bases, J lost 6 bases, and 13 bases lay in between. The CDR3 sequence is CAISADSEINEQFF. In DNA form, the CDR3 reads TGTGCCATCAGTGCGGATAGCGAAATCAATGAGCAGTTCTTC.

As to this clone: Other nucleotide sequences in the sample specify the same CDR3. DNA for the CDR3: TGCAGTGGGGGATCATACAATGAGCAGTTCTTC. This encodes CSGGSYNEQFF. The J gene is TRBJ2-1, the V gene TRBV20-1, with unresolved D. Germline V CDR1 and CDR2: DFQATT, SNEGSKA (reference sequence). The CDR3 totals 11 residues. Trimming pared 7 bases from V and 4 bases from J, leaving 8 bases between.

The chain recombines TRBV7-9 with TRBJ1-1; D may be TRBD1 (5 bases). CDR1 SEHNR and CDR2 FQNEAQ come from the germline V gene (reference sequence). The CDR3 has 15 residues. V shed 4 bases and J shed 0 bases, with 12 bases lying between them. CDR3 nucleotides: TGTGCCAGCAGCTCCCGACGGGGCCTGAACACTGAAGCTTTCTTT. Its protein product is CASSSRRGLNTEAFF.

The V call is TRBV7-2, the J call TRBJ2-3; a weak D match, TRBD1 (6 bases). CDR3 length equals 18 residues. Germline CDR1 is SGHTA and CDR2 is FQGNSA. V lost 0 bases and J lost 0, with 16 bases in between. CDR3 in amino acids: CASSLAPPGQRSTDTQYF. CDR3 DNA: TGTGCCAGCAGCTTAGCGCCACCGGGACAAAGAAGCACAGATACGCAGTATTTT.

V is TRBV9 and J is TRBJ2-3; D possibly corresponds to TRBD2 (5 bases). Germline CDR1 SGDLS, CDR2 YYNGEE. V lost 0 bases to trimming and J lost 10 bases, with 12 bases between them. The CDR3 consists of 13 residues. In DNA, the CDR3 is TGTGCCAGCAGCGTAGCCATGGCTAGCCCGCAGTATTTT. It specifies CASSVAMASPQYF.

A remark on this clone: Other DNA sequences in this specimen translate into the identical CDR3. The genes are TRBV28 and TRBJ1-4; D remains ambiguous. This CDR3 has 11 residues. CDR1 MDHEN and CDR2 SYDVKM come from the germline V gene. The ends were cut back, 3 bases at V and 7 bases at J, with 3 bases in the middle. CDR3 amino acids: CASSLVEKLFF. The CDR3 nucleotides read TGTGCCAGCAGTTTGGTTGAAAAACTGTTTTTT.

The CDR3: CASSLVTSNEQFF. The DNA for the CDR3 is TGCGCCAGCAGCTTGGTCACGAGCAATGAGCAGTTCTTC. The rearrangement uses TRBV5-1 and TRBJ2-1; D uncertain. This CDR3 spans 13 amino acids. Germline values: CDR1 SGHRS, CDR2 YFSETQ. V lost 0 bases and J 6 bases, leaving 7 bases between the germline ends. Drawing the rest from reference TRBV5-1 and TRBJ2-1, the complete variable domain is KAGVTQTPRYLIKTRGQQVTLSCSPISGHRSVSWYQQTPGQGLQFLFEYFSETQRNKGNFPGRFSGRQFSNSRSEMNVSTLELGDSALYLCASSLVTSNEQFFGPGTRLTVL.

The chain carries TRBV7-9 and TRBJ2-1; 10 bases line up with TRBD1. Germline assignment: CDR1 SEHNR and CDR2 FQNEAQ (reference sequence). This CDR3 is 14 amino acids long. With 4 bases clipped from V and 6 bases from J, the junction kept 3 bases outside the gene matches. CDR3 sequence reads: CASSSRTGGNEQFF. For the CDR3, the DNA is TGTGCCAGCAGCTCGAGGACAGGGGGCAATGAGCAGTTCTTC.

V usage is TRBV5-1 and J usage is TRBJ2-1; 8 bases line up with TRBD2. This CDR3 is built from 16 residues. The V gene end was trimmed by 4 bases and the J gene end by 5 bases; junction bases not matched to a gene: 11. CDR1 is SGHRS, CDR2 YFSETQ, per germline. In nucleotides, the CDR3 is TGCGCCAGCAGCCCTGGGACTAGAGATATGGACAATGAGCAGTTCTTC. This codes for CASSPGTRDMDNEQFF.

This rearrangement joins TRBV28 to TRBJ2-7; TRBD2 aligns across 9 bases. The CDR3 has 17 residues. J lost 3 bases, V lost 4 bases, and 13 bases had no gene match. The germline CDR1 and CDR2 sequences are MDHEN and SYDVKM. The CDR3 DNA is TGTGCCAGCAGTTGGGGCGCCGGGCTAGCGGGGAACTACGAGCAGTACTTC. Amino acids: CASSWGAGLAGNYEQYF.

V is TRBV5-6 and J is TRBJ2-7, with unresolved D. From germline, CDR1 is SGHDT and CDR2 YYEEEE. Trimming took 2 bases from V and 3 from J, leaving 9 bases between them. There are 13 residues in the CDR3. This CDR3 is CASSFADGYEQYF. DNA for the CDR3: TGTGCCAGCAGCTTTGCGGATGGCTACGAGCAGTACTTC.

This chain links TRBV4-2 with TRBJ2-7, with 10 bases that match TRBD2. The CDR3 runs to 17 residues. Trimming took 3 bases from V and 3 from J; bases not matched to a gene: 11. The V gene's germline CDR1 is LGHNA and CDR2 YNFKEQ. CDR3 sequence (DNA): TGTGCCAGCAGCCACGGACTAGCGGAACCTACCTTCTACGAGCAGTACTTC. Protein: CASSHGLAEPTFYEQYF.

This chain uses TRBV4-3 with TRBJ1-2; D unresolved. V dropped 0 bases and J dropped 8 bases, with 19 bases sitting between them. CDR1 and CDR2 from the germline V gene are LGHNA and YSLEER. This CDR3 is built from 16 residues. The CDR3 DNA reads as TGCGCCAGCAGCCAAGACTCCGTCCCCTCGAACTTAGGCTACACCTTC. Amino acids: CASSQDSVPSNLGYTF.